The 2 T cell receptor beta chains given below trace back to one sample, sequenced in a study of T cells after posttransplantation cyclophosphamide. Treatment was busulfan-fludarabine conditioning, a marrow graft, and cyclophosphamide on days +3 and +4. Measured with immunoSEQ multiplex PCR; TCRdb has only the in-frame clones, and not every one. The table shows around 1,500 clones, with under 70% occurring only once. The sequencing here drew on CD8+ T cells sorted from PBMCs, taken after allogeneic stem cell transplant with posttransplant cyclophosphamide. The receptor source for this set is a male patient aged 25-45 years who received an allogeneic stem cell transplant from a related donor, was CMV-positive, and had acute GVHD only. Some T cells may arise from the graft donor.

The chain couples TRBV7-9 to TRBJ1-2, with 7 bases identical to TRBD1. Germline trimming cut 1 base from V and 4 bases from J; bases unmatched to any gene: 6. This CDR3 comprises 15 residues. Germline V gene sequence: CDR1 SEHNR, CDR2 FQNEAQ (reference sequence). CDR3 nucleotide sequence: TGTGCCAGCAGCTTAGATGGACAGGACACCTATGGCTACACCTTC. This codes for CASSLDGQDTYGYTF. Together with reference TRBV7-9 and TRBJ1-2, the CDR3 gives the full variable domain: DTGVSQNPRHKITKRGQNVTFRCDPISEHNRLYWYRQTLGQGPEFLTYFQNEAQLEKSRLLSDRFSAERPKGSFSTLEIQRTEQGDSAMYLCASSLDGQDTYGYTFGSGTRLTVV.

This clone was picked up one time. J is TRBJ1-5 and V is TRBV19; 8 bases align to TRBD1. The CDR3 has 15 residues. CDR1 LNHDA and CDR2 SQIVND come from the germline V gene (reference sequence). V lost 7 bases and J lost 6; bases outside the gene matches: 11. The CDR3 reads CASKQGASRAQPQHF. For the CDR3, the DNA is TGTGCCAGTAAGCAGGGGGCGAGTAGGGCTCAGCCCCAGCATTTT.